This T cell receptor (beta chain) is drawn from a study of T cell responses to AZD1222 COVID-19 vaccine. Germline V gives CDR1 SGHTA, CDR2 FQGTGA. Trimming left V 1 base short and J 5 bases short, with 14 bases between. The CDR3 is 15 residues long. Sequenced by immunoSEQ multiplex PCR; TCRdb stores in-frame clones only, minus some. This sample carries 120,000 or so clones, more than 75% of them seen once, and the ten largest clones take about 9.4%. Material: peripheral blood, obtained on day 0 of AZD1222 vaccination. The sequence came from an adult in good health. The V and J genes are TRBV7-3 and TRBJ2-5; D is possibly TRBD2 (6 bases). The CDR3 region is CASSLNSGSGETQYF. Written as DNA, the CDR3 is TGTGCCAGCAGCTTAAATTCCGGGAGTGGTGAGACCCAGTACTTC.